A single sample gave rise to the 30 T cell receptor beta chains below, sequenced in a study of shared clonotypes between healthy human individuals (dated by TCRdb to the early 2020s). CD8 naive samples were obtained by positive selection for CCR7 among CD45RO-negative cells, yielding a CD45RA+CCR7+ population from which TemRA cells were excluded. Libraries were made using the immunoSEQ multiplex PCR assay. TCRdb stores this immuneACCESS table with in-frame sequences only. Part of the clones is absent; in the studies checked, under half of the shortfall reflects unresolved V genes, and no reason is known for the rest. The sample profile shows about 2.1 million clones; roughly 95% of them were found once. The ten largest clonotypes hold about 1.7% of the sample. Sequencing was carried out using naive CD8+ T cells from PBMCs. The cell subset or site label, read with the paper, signifies: CD45RA+CCR7+. Receptors originate from a man between 18 and 35 years old in good health. Some clones in this sample may be carry-over from other donors' samples.

The rearrangement uses TRBV27 and TRBJ1-1; the D gene is possibly TRBD1 (5 bases). Per germline, CDR1 MNHEY and CDR2 SMNVEV (reference sequence). Between the trimmed V and J ends, which lost 6 bases and 10 bases, there was a span of 12 bases. The CDR3 is made up of 11 amino acids. The CDR3 loop reads CASRSLGAAFF. CDR3 nucleotide sequence: TGTGCCAGCAGGTCCCTCGGGGCAGCTTTCTTT.

The rearrangement uses TRBV5-6 and TRBJ2-1; D unresolved. Deletions cut 1 base from V and 6 bases from J, with 5 bases between. Per the germline V gene, CDR1 is SGHDT and CDR2 is YYEEEE. The length of the CDR3 is 12 residues. The CDR3 DNA follows: TGTGCCAGCAGCTTGTCCCTCAATGAGCAGTTCTTC. Translated, it gives CASSLSLNEQFF.

This sequence joins TRBV4-3 and TRBJ1-2; D might be TRBD1 (5 bases). Germline V gives CDR1 LGHNA, CDR2 YSLEER. V was shortened by 0 bases and J by 4 bases, with 12 bases between the two germline ends. The CDR3 runs 15 residues. Written as DNA, the CDR3 is TGCGCCAGCAGCCAAGATGGGAGGGGTTTCTATGGCTACACCTTC. Protein product: CASSQDGRGFYGYTF.

The chain links TRBV5-8 to TRBJ1-1; D unclear. The length of the CDR3 is 15 residues. From germline, CDR1 is SGHTS and CDR2 YDEGEE. The V end was cut by 2 bases, the J end by 4 bases, with 15 bases between. CDR3 nucleotides: TGTGCCAGCAGCTTTGTACTGGTGCGGGGCACTGAAGCTTTCTTT. Protein sequence: CASSFVLVRGTEAFF.

This chain connects TRBV27 to TRBJ2-7; 11 positions match TRBD2. The trim removed 3 bases at V and 5 bases at J, leaving 6 bases unmatched. The CDR3 is 15 residues long. The germline V gene has CDR1 MNHEY and CDR2 SMNVEV (reference sequence). CDR3 bases: TGTGCCAGCAGTTTCCTCACTAGCGGGAGTAACGAGCAGTACTTC. This translates into CASSFLTSGSNEQYF.

This clone was observed a single time. The chain links TRBV15 to TRBJ1-2; D not resolved. Between the trimmed V and J ends, which lost 4 bases and 0 bases, there was a span of 6 bases. Germline V gene data show CDR1 as LNHNV and CDR2 as YYDKDF (reference sequence). This CDR3 is 13 amino acids long. The CDR3 is CATSTTSNYGYTF. The CDR3 coding sequence is TGTGCCACCAGCACCACTTCTAACTATGGCTACACCTTC. The full variable domain, in which reference TRBV15 and TRBJ1-2 provide the parts outside the CDR3, is DAMVIQNPRYQVTQFGKPVTLSCSQTLNHNVMYWYQQKSSQAPKLLFHYYDKDFNNEADTPDNFQSRRPNTSFCFLDIRSPGLGDTAMYLCATSTTSNYGYTFGSGTRLTVV.

This clone has just a few counts. The same CDR3 also results from other DNA sequences found in this sample. The V call is TRBV27, the J call TRBJ2-3; tentatively, D is TRBD1 or TRBD2 (6 bases each). The V end lost 2 bases, the J end lost 4 bases, and 7 bases lay between the germline ends. CDR3 size: 13 residues. Per the germline V gene, CDR1 is MNHEY and CDR2 is SMNVEV (reference sequence). The CDR3 bases are TGTGCCAGCAGTTTAGGGGGGCCAGATACGCAGTATTTT. Translation gives CASSLGGPDTQYF.

This clone is a singleton in its sample. The genes are TRBV29-1 and TRBJ2-7; 7 bases fit TRBD1. Trimming at V came to 6 bases and at J to 1 base, leaving 9 bases not matched to a gene. This CDR3 is built from 14 residues. The V gene's germline CDR1 is SQVTM and CDR2 ANQGSEA. The CDR3 bases are TGCAGCGTGCTGACAGGGCTAACTTCCTACGAGCAGTACTTC. This gives the protein CSVLTGLTSYEQYF.

The J gene is TRBJ2-1, the V gene TRBV2, with a tentative D call TRBD1 (6 bases). The CDR3 covers 16 residues. The germline CDR1 and CDR2 sequences are SNHLY and FYNNEI. Trimming took off 6 bases at V and 8 bases at J, with 23 bases between the two ends. Here the CDR3 DNA reads TGTGCCAGCAGGAACCCCCGGGACACACAGTTCGATGAGCAGTTCTTC. Its translation: CASRNPRDTQFDEQFF. Based on the CDR3 plus reference TRBV2 and TRBJ2-1, the full variable domain is EPEVTQTPSHQVTQMGQEVILRCVPISNHLYFYWYRQILGQKVEFLVSFYNNEISEKSEIFDDQFSVERPDGSNFTLKIRSTKLEDSAMYFCASRNPRDTQFDEQFFGPGTRLTVL.

The CDR3 region has the DNA TGTGCCAGCAGCTCAGGGACAGGCCCCCCTAGAACTGAAGCTTTCTTT. This codes for CASSSGTGPPRTEAFF. V usage is TRBV7-9 and J usage is TRBJ1-1; 8 positions match TRBD1. Trimming took 4 bases from V and 5 from J; bases not matched to a gene: 12. Germline-derived CDR1 and CDR2 are SEHNR and FQNEAQ (reference sequence). CDR3 length: 16 amino acids.

CDR3 coding DNA: TGTGCCGCGGTAGGAGGCAGACAAGAGACCCAGTACTTC. This gives the protein CAAVGGRQETQYF. This sequence joins TRBV5-6 and TRBJ2-5, with D tentatively TRBD2 (5 bases). The length of the CDR3 is 13 residues. Trimming removed 10 bases from V and 2 bases from J, with 15 bases in between. CDR1 and CDR2 from the germline V gene are SGHDT and YYEEEE.

The rearrangement links TRBV19 to TRBJ2-7, with D unclear. This CDR3 spans 13 amino acids. The germline V and J ends were trimmed by 5 bases and 5 bases, with 13 bases remaining between them. Germline values: CDR1 LNHDA, CDR2 SQIVND (reference sequence). CDR3 loop: CASSSDGDNEQYF. CDR3 DNA sequence: TGTGCCAGTAGTTCGGACGGCGACAACGAGCAGTACTTC.

As to this clone: This CDR3 is also generated by other DNA sequences in the sample. The rearrangement joins TRBV9 to TRBJ1-1; TRBD1 might be the D (6 bases). Trimming cost V 4 bases and J 4 bases, with 17 bases left between them. This CDR3 has 15 residues. Germline V gene sequence: CDR1 SGDLS, CDR2 YYNGEE. CDR3 region: CASSPGTGRGTEAFF. CDR3 nucleotide sequence: TGTGCCAGCAGCCCTGGCACGGGCAGGGGCACTGAAGCTTTCTTT.

V and J are TRBV10-3 and TRBJ1-1; perhaps TRBD1 as D (6 bases). V was pared by 2 bases and J by 0 bases, with 13 bases between. Germline V gene data show CDR1 as ENHRY and CDR2 as SYGVKD. There are 16 residues in the CDR3. CDR3 in amino acids: CAISEGDTHMNTEAFF. CDR3 sequence (DNA): TGTGCCATCAGTGAGGGGGACACACACATGAACACTGAAGCTTTCTTT.

The rearrangement joins TRBV5-1 to TRBJ2-3; TRBD1 might be the D (6 bases). CDR1 and CDR2 (germline): SGHRS, YFSETQ. V was pared by 4 bases and J by 6 bases, with 15 bases between. This CDR3 region has 14 residues. CDR3 amino acids: CASSVGFRGDTQYF. For the CDR3, the DNA is TGCGCCAGCAGCGTAGGATTCAGGGGTGATACGCAGTATTTT.

J is TRBJ1-2 and V is TRBV28; D gene unclear. Germline loops: CDR1 MDHEN, CDR2 SYDVKM. This CDR3 has 14 residues. V dropped 6 bases and J dropped 5 bases, with 16 bases sitting between them. The CDR3 DNA follows: TGTGCCAGCAGCCCCGGGAGGGTGAGGTATGGCTACACCTTC. Translation gives CASSPGRVRYGYTF.

As concerns this clone: The same CDR3 is also encoded by other DNA sequences in this sample. This rearrangement joins TRBV19 to TRBJ2-7, with TRBD1 matching 9 bases. Germline V gene data show CDR1 as LNHDA and CDR2 as SQIVND (reference sequence). V was pared by 9 bases and J by 4 bases, with 10 bases of the junction left unmatched. The CDR3 runs to 14 residues. The CDR3 loop is CASSIGQGSYEQYF. In nucleotides, the CDR3 is TGTGCCAGCAGCATAGGACAGGGGTCTTACGAGCAGTACTTC.

The chain joins TRBV4-3 to TRBJ1-1; D may be TRBD1 (5 bases). The germline V gene has CDR1 LGHNA and CDR2 YSLEER. Trimming cost V 0 bases and J 4 bases, with 18 bases left between them. The CDR3 is 17 residues long. DNA for the CDR3: TGCGCCAGCAGCCAAGATACTTTTGAGGGGAGAGGCACTGAAGCTTTCTTT. This gives the protein CASSQDTFEGRGTEAFF.

This clone has only one observation. The rearrangement joins TRBV27 to TRBJ1-2; 9 nucleotides line up with TRBD1. V was pared by 8 bases and J by 4 bases, with 5 bases of the junction left unmatched. This CDR3 contains 13 residues. Per germline, CDR1 MNHEY and CDR2 SMNVEV (reference sequence). The CDR3 spells CASGSTGGYGYTF. In nucleotides, the CDR3 is TGTGCCAGCGGTTCGACAGGGGGCTATGGCTACACCTTC.

This clone was detected only once. The V and J genes are TRBV9 and TRBJ2-1; D tentatively reads TRBD1 or TRBD2 (6 bases each). CDR1 SGDLS and CDR2 YYNGEE come from the germline V gene. Trimming stripped 3 bases from V and 0 bases from J, with 13 bases between. The CDR3 loop spans 16 amino acids. The CDR3 spells CASSEGGLSSYNEQFF. The CDR3 region has the DNA TGTGCCAGCAGCGAAGGGGGACTGAGCTCCTACAATGAGCAGTTCTTC.

The rearrangement links TRBV28 to TRBJ2-7, with no clear D. The V and J ends lost 6 bases and 1 base respectively, with 19 bases between them. The germline gives CDR1 MDHEN, CDR2 SYDVKM. This CDR3 spans 16 amino acids. The CDR3 spells CASSPPDRSGSYEQYF. Here the CDR3 DNA reads TGTGCCAGCAGCCCTCCCGACCGTAGTGGATCCTACGAGCAGTACTTC.

The chain links TRBV9 to TRBJ2-7; tentatively, D is TRBD1 (6 bases). The CDR3 consists of 14 residues. Germline V gene sequence: CDR1 SGDLS, CDR2 YYNGEE. The V end was cut by 0 bases, the J end by 6 bases, with 13 bases between. CDR3 amino acids: CASSVGPGALEQYF. The CDR3 DNA follows: TGTGCCAGCAGCGTAGGCCCAGGGGCTCTCGAGCAGTACTTC.

This chain joins TRBV5-1 and TRBJ1-1; unclear D gene. Trimming removed 3 bases at V and 3 bases at J, with 12 bases between. Germline CDR1 is SGHRS and CDR2 is YFSETQ. The CDR3 loop spans 14 amino acids. DNA of the CDR3: TGCGCCAGCAGCTATAGGACCGGGGACACTGAAGCTTTCTTT. This sequence encodes CASSYRTGDTEAFF. Full variable domain (remainder filled in from reference TRBV5-1 and TRBJ1-1): KAGVTQTPRYLIKTRGQQVTLSCSPISGHRSVSWYQQTPGQGLQFLFEYFSETQRNKGNFPGRFSGRQFSNSRSEMNVSTLELGDSALYLCASSYRTGDTEAFFGQGTRLTVV.

This chain connects TRBV28 to TRBJ2-3; 9 positions agree with TRBD1. Trimming cost V 1 base and J 6 bases; bases outside gene matches: 5. CDR1 MDHEN and CDR2 SYDVKM come from the germline V gene. This CDR3 region has 15 residues. CDR3: CASSLYSGTGDTQYF. CDR3 bases: TGTGCCAGCAGTTTATACTCCGGGACAGGGGATACGCAGTATTTT.

As concerns this clone: Other nucleotide sequences in the sample specify the same CDR3. The chain combines TRBV4-1 with TRBJ2-2; D not certain. CDR3 length: 13 residues. Germline values: CDR1 MGHRA, CDR2 YSYEKL. Trimming left V 2 bases short and J 1 base short, with 2 bases between. In DNA, the CDR3 is TGCGCCAGCAGCCAACTGAACACCGGGGAGCTGTTTTTT. Its translation is CASSQLNTGELFF.

As for this clone: Within the sample, other DNA sequences also encode this same CDR3. The J gene is TRBJ2-1, the V gene TRBV19; unclear D gene. Germline CDR1 and CDR2: LNHDA and SQIVND (reference sequence). Trimming left V 1 base short and J 5 bases short, with 6 bases between. This CDR3 has 13 residues. As DNA, the CDR3 is TGTGCCAGTAGTATAGCGCGGAACAATGAGCAGTTCTTC. As protein: CASSIARNNEQFF.

V and J are TRBV5-1 and TRBJ2-7; the match to TRBD1 covers 9 bases. The CDR3 loop spans 17 amino acids. Germline V CDR1 and CDR2: SGHRS, YFSETQ. J lost 4 bases, V lost 0 bases, and 11 bases had no gene match. CDR3 DNA sequence: TGCGCCAGCAGCTTGGCCGAGGTTACAGGGGGCTTATACGAGCAGTACTTC. It translates to CASSLAEVTGGLYEQYF.

The CDR3 here is CAWAWGQGYEQYF. The DNA of the CDR3 is TGTGCCTGGGCGTGGGGACAGGGCTACGAGCAGTACTTC. This chain uses TRBV30 with TRBJ2-7, with 9 bases aligning to TRBD1. This CDR3 is built from 13 residues. Trimming removed 5 bases from V and 3 bases from J; junction bases left unmatched: 5. Germline V gene sequence: CDR1 GTSNPN, CDR2 SVGIG (reference sequence).

The genes are TRBV6-6 and TRBJ1-2; D is unclear. V lost 4 bases, J lost 4 bases, and 10 bases lay in between. There are 13 residues in the CDR3. The germline CDR1 and CDR2 sequences are MNHNY and SVGAGI (reference sequence). As DNA, the CDR3 is TGTGCCAGCAGTTCCACGGTTGGCTATGGCTACACCTTC. This gives the protein CASSSTVGYGYTF.

V and J are TRBV6-6 and TRBJ1-1; 7 nucleotides match TRBD1. The CDR3 has 13 amino acids. Per germline, CDR1 MNHNY and CDR2 SVGAGI (reference sequence). With 2 bases clipped from V and 11 bases from J, the junction kept 8 bases outside the gene matches. The CDR3 DNA follows: TGTGCCAGCAGTTACGAAAGGGGGCGCAGGGCTTTCTTT. Its translation is CASSYERGRRAFF.